Presented here are 8 T cell receptor beta chains from one specimen sequenced in a study of blood T cell repertoires in COVID-19. Method: immunoSEQ multiplex PCR; TCRdb's copy keeps in-frame clones and lacks some. The table has approximately 270,000 clones, around 90% seen once. The sequenced material came from peripheral blood. These receptors originate from a man between 18 and 29 years old with active or convalescent COVID-19.

This clone was picked up a small number of times. The V call is TRBV15, the J call TRBJ1-5, with unresolved D. V lost 5 bases and J 3 bases, leaving 11 bases between the germline ends. Germline CDR1 LNHNV, CDR2 YYDKDF (reference sequence). This CDR3 comprises 14 residues. CDR3 DNA: TGTGCCACCAGCTTCGACATTTCCAATCAGCCCCAGCATTTT. This sequence encodes CATSFDISNQPQHF. Variable domain in full (rest from reference TRBV15 and TRBJ1-5): DAMVIQNPRYQVTQFGKPVTLSCSQTLNHNVMYWYQQKSSQAPKLLFHYYDKDFNNEADTPDNFQSRRPNTSFCFLDIRSPGLGDTAMYLCATSFDISNQPQHFGDGTRLSIL.

The J gene is TRBJ1-3, the V gene TRBV7-3, with TRBD1 as a possible D gene (6 bases). Germline V gene sequence: CDR1 SGHTA, CDR2 FQGTGA. The CDR3 covers 13 residues. V lost 3 bases and J 4 bases, leaving 7 bases between the germline ends. CDR3 amino acids: CASSLGHGNTIYF. In DNA form, the CDR3 reads TGTGCCAGCAGCTTGGGACACGGAAACACCATATATTTT.

The rearrangement joins TRBV18 to TRBJ1-2; 10 bases match TRBD1. Per germline, CDR1 KGHSH and CDR2 LQKENI. V dropped 0 bases and J dropped 7; count of bases not matched to a gene: 5. The CDR3 sequence is 15 residues long. DNA for the CDR3: TGTGCCAGCTCACCACCGACAGGGGGCTTATTTGGCTACACCTTC. It encodes CASSPPTGGLFGYTF.

This clone has just one count. The chain joins TRBV2 to TRBJ2-7; a weak D match, TRBD1 (5 bases). The CDR3 spans 14 residues. Germline assignment: CDR1 SNHLY and CDR2 FYNNEI. Trimming cost V 6 bases and J 7 bases, with 19 bases left between them. CDR3 DNA sequence: TGTGCCAGCAGGGACACGGACGGTTACATGGAGCAGTACTTC. Translating it yields CASRDTDGYMEQYF.

The chain combines TRBV5-4 with TRBJ2-5; TRBD2 matches 11 bases. CDR3 length: 15 amino acids. Germline-derived CDR1 and CDR2 are SGHNT and YYREEE (reference sequence). V trimming: 4 bases; J trimming: 3 bases; junction bases outside the gene matches: 5. The CDR3 region has the DNA TGTGCCAGCAGCCTTGGGGGACTAGCGGAAGAGACCCAGTACTTC. It translates to CASSLGGLAEETQYF.

The CDR3 region is CASSREGLQAEETQYF. CDR3 nucleotide sequence: TGTGCCAGTAGTCGGGAGGGTTTACAGGCTGAGGAGACCCAGTACTTC. The chain has TRBV19 and TRBJ2-5, with TRBD2 identical over 8 bases. The trim removed 5 bases at V and 5 bases at J, leaving 13 bases unmatched. Per germline, CDR1 LNHDA and CDR2 SQIVND (reference sequence). The CDR3 consists of 16 residues.

The V call is TRBV19, the J call TRBJ2-1; 7 bases agree with TRBD1. CDR3 size: 15 residues. The ends lost 1 base at V and 2 bases at J; junction bases unmatched: 2. Germline CDR1 LNHDA, CDR2 SQIVND (reference sequence). Here the CDR3 DNA reads TGTGCCAGTAGTATAGGAGGGGGCGCCTACAATGAGCAGTTCTTC. Translation: CASSIGGGAYNEQFF.

The J gene is TRBJ1-1, the V gene TRBV6-2 or TRBV6-3; 9 bases match TRBD1. This CDR3 contains 16 residues. From germline, CDR1 is MNHEY and CDR2 SVGEGT. V was clipped by 4 bases and J by 4 bases; unmatched bases: 10. The CDR3 DNA reads TGTGCCAGCAGTTTCGCGACCTCGGACAGGGGCACTGAAGCTTTCTTT. Translated: CASSFATSDRGTEAFF.